This T cell receptor beta chain was sequenced in a study of T cell repertoires in cytomegalovirus infection. Study-wide background: Matching HLA type, along with CMV infection, was indicated by public TCR beta signatures. Notes on the study in general: Across the ex vivo response, the dominant clonotypes were HLA-C-restricted CMV-specific TCR beta clonotypes. Accumulated public TCR beta family frequency recognized individuals carrying CMV together with the relevant HLA.

With regard to this clonotype: Its antigen is as yet unknown.

Germline loops: CDR1 MNHEY, CDR2 SMNVEV (reference sequence). CDR3 length: 13 residues. V was trimmed by 10 bases and J by 6 bases, leaving 16 bases between them. TCRdb re-called the reads with MiXCR, one entry per CDR3 protein. The sample lists 100,000 to 150,000 distinct CDR3 sequences; 20% to 30% were seen once. Sequenced sample: PBMCs, sequenced either directly or after in vitro stimulation (not recorded which). V is TRBV27 and J is TRBJ2-1; TRBD1 is a possible D gene (5 bases). The TCR sequence derives from a human donor in good health (CMV status not recorded). Some clones in this sample may be carry-over from other donors' samples. The CDR3 protein is CATSDNLFNEQFF. CDR3 DNA sequence: TGTGCCACCTCGGACAATCTTTTCAATGAGCAGTTCTTC.